Shown below are 27 T cell receptor beta chains from a single sample sequenced in a study of Ad26.COV2.S vaccination and SARS-CoV-2 variants. Treatment described: 15 to 20 received Ad26.COV2.S at low or high dose, single or two shots; 5 received placebo; per-sample allocation not given. Day 63 after the first vaccine or placebo injection was the time point for sampling. Repertoires were generated with immunoSEQ multiplex PCR, while TCRdb's copy carries only in-frame clones and drops some. The sample records under 550,000 clones, 88% being singletons. Sequencing was performed on peripheral blood, taken in a trial of Ad26.COV2.S vaccine versus placebo. The receptor set was obtained from a person aged 18 to 65 who received the Ad26.COV2.S COVID-19 vaccine or a placebo.

A few counts support this clone. Additional DNA sequences in this sample encode the identical CDR3. The V gene is TRBV9, the J gene TRBJ1-6; no reliable D call. The CDR3 extends over 12 amino acids. Germline loops: CDR1 SGDLS, CDR2 YYNGEE. The germline V and J ends were trimmed by 3 bases and 5 bases, with 3 bases remaining between them. This CDR3 reads CASSANNSPLHF. CDR3 DNA sequence: TGTGCCAGCAGCGCCAATAATTCACCCCTCCACTTT.

The chain combines TRBV6-1 with TRBJ1-2; 10 bases are a match to TRBD1. V was clipped by 2 bases and J by 7 bases; unmatched bases: 4. This CDR3 is 14 amino acids long. CDR1 MNHNS and CDR2 SASEGT come from the germline V gene. The CDR3 reads CASSERWDRGGYTF. In DNA form, the CDR3 reads TGTGCCAGCAGTGAACGTTGGGACAGGGGTGGCTACACCTTC.

This chain connects TRBV6-2 or TRBV6-3 to TRBJ2-7; weak D call: TRBD2 (5 bases). This CDR3 spans 12 amino acids. V lost 0 bases and J lost 11, with 11 bases in between. In germline, CDR1 is MNHEY, CDR2 SVGEGT. The CDR3 sequence: CASSYSVGVEYF. CDR3 DNA sequence: TGTGCCAGCAGTTACTCGGTGGGAGTTGAGTACTTC.

The chain links TRBV4-3 to TRBJ1-1, with D unresolved. This CDR3 contains 13 residues. CDR1 LGHNA and CDR2 YSLEER come from the germline V gene. Trimming shortened V by 0 bases and J by 5 bases, and 7 bases separated the two germline ends. The CDR3 DNA is TGCGCCAGCAGCCAAGACCCAGAGACTGAAGCTTTCTTT. The encoded protein is CASSQDPETEAFF.

The chain recombines TRBV6-6 with TRBJ1-1; 8 bases map to TRBD1. The CDR3 is 14 amino acids. In germline, CDR1 is MNHNY, CDR2 SVGAGI (reference sequence). Trimming took 6 bases from V and 5 from J; bases not matched to a gene: 8. The CDR3 region has the DNA TGTGCCAGCAGCCAACAGGGGGAAGAGACTGAAGCTTTCTTT. Amino acid sequence: CASSQQGEETEAFF.

V and J are TRBV4-3 and TRBJ2-5; a weak D match, TRBD1 (6 bases). Germline CDR1 LGHNA, CDR2 YSLEER. Trimming took 0 bases from V and 0 from J, leaving 8 bases between them. This CDR3 comprises 15 residues. CDR3 coding DNA: TGCGCCAGCAGCCAAGATTGGACAGACCAAGAGACCCAGTACTTC. Amino acid sequence: CASSQDWTDQETQYF.

V and J are TRBV11-2 and TRBJ2-7; 7 positions agree with TRBD1. Germline V gene data show CDR1 as SGHAT and CDR2 as FQNNGV. With V trimmed by 3 bases and J by 6 bases, 8 bases remained unmatched. The CDR3 covers 14 residues. The CDR3 loop reads CASSFPPTGSEQYF. The DNA of the CDR3 is TGTGCCAGCAGCTTCCCCCCGACAGGGTCCGAGCAGTACTTC.

The V and J genes are TRBV5-1 and TRBJ2-7; D may correspond to TRBD1 or TRBD2 (5 bases each). Deletions cut 0 bases from V and 6 bases from J, with 16 bases between. CDR3 length equals 15 residues. Germline lookup yields CDR1 SGHRS and CDR2 YFSETQ. The CDR3 DNA follows: TGCGCCAGCAGCTTGGCCAGAGGGGAGAGACGCGAGCAGTACTTC. It yields the protein CASSLARGERREQYF.

The V and J genes are TRBV7-9 and TRBJ2-2, with D tentatively TRBD1 (6 bases). Trimming removed 1 base at V and 5 bases at J, with 14 bases between. The V gene's germline CDR1 is SEHNR and CDR2 FQNEAQ (reference sequence). The CDR3 runs 16 residues. The CDR3 nucleotides read TGTGCCAGCAGCTTAGTAGTGACAGGCCCTACCGGGGAGCTGTTTTTT. It specifies CASSLVVTGPTGELFF.

V is TRBV2 and J is TRBJ1-5; unclear D gene. Germline V gives CDR1 SNHLY, CDR2 FYNNEI. The CDR3 is made up of 15 amino acids. Trimming shortened V by 4 bases and J by 2 bases, and 12 bases separated the two germline ends. For the CDR3, the DNA is TGTGCCAGCAGTGGTTTTTTGGTGGGCAATCAGCCCCAGCATTTT. It is translated as CASSGFLVGNQPQHF.

The chain carries TRBV4-3 and TRBJ1-5; D gene unclear. V gave up 0 bases and J gave up 3 bases, with 9 bases separating them. In germline, CDR1 is LGHNA, CDR2 YSLEER. The CDR3 totals 15 residues. The CDR3 here is CASSQDRGLNQPQHF. The CDR3 DNA sequence: TGCGCCAGCAGCCAAGATCGCGGCCTCAATCAGCCCCAGCATTTT.

V gene TRBV29-1 combines with J gene TRBJ2-2, with 10 positions matching TRBD1. The V and J ends lost 3 bases and 0 bases, in that order; junction bases with no gene match: 7. CDR3 size: 17 residues. Germline lookup yields CDR1 SQVTM and CDR2 ANQGSEA. The CDR3 reads CSVEDDRGHPNTGELFF. The CDR3 nucleotides read TGCAGCGTTGAGGACGACAGGGGGCATCCGAACACCGGGGAGCTGTTTTTT.

The J gene is TRBJ1-3, the V gene TRBV7-9, with D hard to call. This CDR3 comprises 15 residues. The ends were cut back, 4 bases at V and 4 bases at J, with 14 bases in the middle. Germline CDR1 and CDR2: SEHNR and FQNEAQ (reference sequence). CDR3 sequence reads: CASSSFPGPGNTIYF. CDR3 DNA sequence: TGTGCCAGCAGCTCTTTCCCCGGACCGGGAAACACCATATATTTT.

This clone was found once. This chain connects TRBV9 to TRBJ2-3; D may match TRBD1 or TRBD2 (5 bases each). Trimming pared 0 bases from V and 8 bases from J, leaving 25 bases between. The CDR3 contains 18 residues. The V gene's germline CDR1 is SGDLS and CDR2 YYNGEE. The CDR3 protein is CASSVAQGDAEDRGTQYF. The DNA for the CDR3 is TGTGCCAGCAGCGTAGCCCAAGGGGACGCAGAAGATAGGGGTACGCAGTATTTT.

V gene TRBV25-1 combines with J gene TRBJ2-6; D tentatively reads TRBD1 or TRBD2 (5 bases each). Looked up from germline, CDR1 is MGHDK and CDR2 is SYGVNS. V lost 6 bases, J lost 0 bases, and 18 bases lay in between. CDR3 length: 18 amino acids. CDR3 sequence reads: CASSPPRDAFSGANVLTF. CDR3 DNA sequence: TGTGCCAGCAGCCCACCCAGGGACGCATTCTCTGGGGCCAACGTCCTGACTTTC.

The V and J genes are TRBV3-1 (or the pseudogene TRBV3-2) and TRBJ2-1, with 11 positions matching TRBD2. The CDR3 totals 14 residues. CDR1 is LGHDT and CDR2 is YNNKEL in the germline V gene (reference sequence). With 0 bases clipped from V and 12 bases from J, the junction kept 4 bases outside the gene matches. The CDR3 loop reads CASSQDLAGGGQFF. The CDR3 nucleotides are TGTGCCAGCAGCCAAGACCTAGCGGGGGGAGGGCAGTTCTTC.

This chain connects TRBV6-5 to TRBJ2-3, with 8 nucleotides matching TRBD2. V lost 6 bases to trimming and J lost 8 bases; unmatched junction nucleotides: 10. Per germline, CDR1 MNHEY and CDR2 SVGAGI. The CDR3 is made up of 14 amino acids. CDR3: CASRQSGGGGTQYF. The CDR3 DNA reads as TGTGCCAGCAGACAATCGGGGGGGGGCGGTACGCAGTATTTT.

The chain links TRBV6-5 to TRBJ2-3; D might be TRBD2 (5 bases). Germline V gene sequence: CDR1 MNHEY, CDR2 SVGAGI. V dropped 7 bases and J dropped 2 bases, with 10 bases sitting between them. This CDR3 has 13 residues. This chain's CDR3 is CASIPRDTDTQYF. The CDR3 DNA sequence: TGTGCCAGCATTCCACGGGACACAGATACGCAGTATTTT.

The chain has TRBV7-9 and TRBJ2-7; 7 positions match TRBD1. The CDR3 is made up of 16 amino acids. V lost 0 bases, J lost 1 base, and 6 bases stayed unmatched. Germline V gene sequence: CDR1 SEHNR, CDR2 FQNEAQ (reference sequence). CDR3 coding DNA: TGTGCCAGCAGCTTAGCGGGGGACAGCCGGTCCTACGAGCAGTACTTC. This translates into CASSLAGDSRSYEQYF.

The gene calls are TRBV4-1 and TRBJ1-4, with D tentatively TRBD1 (6 bases). Per the germline V gene, CDR1 is MGHRA and CDR2 is YSYEKL. Trimming pared 4 bases from V and 8 bases from J, leaving 17 bases between. The CDR3 totals 15 residues. The CDR3 region has the DNA TGCGCCAGCAGCCTCGCCTCAGGGGTGGAGGAAAAACTGTTTTTT. As protein: CASSLASGVEEKLFF.

This clone was observed a few times. The chain recombines TRBV19 with TRBJ1-2; TRBD1 matches at 10 bases. Germline values: CDR1 LNHDA, CDR2 SQIVND (reference sequence). The CDR3 contains 15 residues. Germline trimming cut 5 bases from V and 5 bases from J; bases unmatched to any gene: 8. CDR3 DNA sequence: TGTGCCAGTAGTCCGGGACAGGGGATTTTTTATGGCTACACCTTC. Its translation is CASSPGQGIFYGYTF. Full variable domain (missing parts from reference TRBV19 and TRBJ1-2): DGGITQSPKYLFRKEGQNVTLSCEQNLNHDAMYWYRQDPGQGLRLIYYSQIVNDFQKGDIAEGYSVSREKKESFPLTVTSAQKNPTAFYLCASSPGQGIFYGYTFGSGTRLTVV.

The chain is built from TRBV5-5 and TRBJ2-3, with D possibly TRBD1 on 6 matching bases. The germline CDR1 and CDR2 sequences are SGHKS and YYEKEE (reference sequence). The CDR3 contains 16 residues. Trimming shortened V by 3 bases and J by 3 bases, and 17 bases separated the two germline ends. The CDR3, as DNA: TGTGCCAGCAGCTCTTCCTCGCAGGGGAGAACAGATACGCAGTATTTT. As protein: CASSSSSQGRTDTQYF.

The CDR3 reads CASSLEVRGAYNEQFF. CDR3 sequence (DNA): TGCGCCAGCAGCTTGGAGGTCAGGGGGGCCTACAATGAGCAGTTCTTC. This chain connects TRBV5-1 to TRBJ2-1; TRBD1 is a possible D gene (7 bases). V dropped 0 bases and J dropped 2 bases, with 12 bases sitting between them. This CDR3 is 16 amino acids long. Germline values: CDR1 SGHRS, CDR2 YFSETQ.

The rearrangement links TRBV7-9 to TRBJ2-7; TRBD2 agrees at 7 bases. The V and J ends lost 0 bases and 0 bases, in that order; junction bases with no gene match: 2. CDR1 is SEHNR, CDR2 FQNEAQ, per germline (reference sequence). The CDR3 is 15 residues long. CDR3 nucleotide sequence: TGTGCCAGCAGCTTAGCGGGCGGGAGCTCCTACGAGCAGTACTTC. This encodes CASSLAGGSSYEQYF.

In its sample, this clone was seen once. This sequence joins TRBV29-1 and TRBJ1-2; the D is unclear. V was pared by 1 base and J by 2 bases, with 11 bases between. The length of the CDR3 is 14 residues. Per germline, CDR1 SQVTM and CDR2 ANQGSEA. The CDR3 reads CSVEVEGLNYGYTF. CDR3 coding DNA: TGCAGCGTTGAAGTTGAGGGATTGAACTATGGCTACACCTTC.

The chain links TRBV19 to TRBJ2-1; 7 bases fit TRBD2. Unmatched junction bases numbered 17, after V lost 7 bases and J lost 8 bases. In germline, CDR1 is LNHDA, CDR2 SQIVND (reference sequence). The CDR3 is made up of 16 amino acids. This CDR3 reads CASTLGRAWAGYEQFF. CDR3 coding DNA: TGTGCCAGTACCCTAGGGAGGGCTTGGGCCGGGTATGAGCAGTTCTTC. Variable domain in full (rest from reference TRBV19 and TRBJ2-1): DGGITQSPKYLFRKEGQNVTLSCEQNLNHDAMYWYRQDPGQGLRLIYYSQIVNDFQKGDIAEGYSVSREKKESFPLTVTSAQKNPTAFYLCASTLGRAWAGYEQFFGPGTRLTVL.

This clone was counted between two and nine times. This rearrangement joins TRBV6-1 to TRBJ1-5; D is undetermined. V was pared by 1 base and J by 0 bases, with 7 bases between. This CDR3 contains 15 residues. The V gene's germline CDR1 is MNHNS and CDR2 SASEGT. The CDR3 reads CASSEGRYSNQPQHF. The DNA of the CDR3 is TGTGCCAGCAGTGAAGGTAGATATAGCAATCAGCCCCAGCATTTT.